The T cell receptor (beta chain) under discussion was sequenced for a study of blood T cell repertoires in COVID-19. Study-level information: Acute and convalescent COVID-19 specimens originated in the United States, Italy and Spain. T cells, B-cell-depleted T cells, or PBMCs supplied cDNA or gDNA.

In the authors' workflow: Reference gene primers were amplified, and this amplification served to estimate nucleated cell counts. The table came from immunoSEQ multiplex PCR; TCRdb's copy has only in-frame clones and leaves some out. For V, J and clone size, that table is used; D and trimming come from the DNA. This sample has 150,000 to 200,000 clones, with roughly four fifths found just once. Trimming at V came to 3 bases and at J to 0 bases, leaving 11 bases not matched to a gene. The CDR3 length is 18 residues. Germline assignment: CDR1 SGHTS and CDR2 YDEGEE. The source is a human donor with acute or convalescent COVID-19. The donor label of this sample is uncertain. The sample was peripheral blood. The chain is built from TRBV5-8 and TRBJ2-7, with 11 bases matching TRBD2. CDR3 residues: CASSWTLGTSGSSYEQYF. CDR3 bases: TGTGCCAGCAGCTGGACGTTAGGGACTAGCGGCAGCTCCTACGAGCAGTACTTC.